The T cell receptor (beta chain) under discussion was sequenced for a study of identical twins. The CDR3 totals 14 residues. Germline values: CDR1 KGHDR, CDR2 SFDVKD. Trimming pared 0 bases from V and 3 bases from J, leaving 5 bases between. With template switching, a universal primer site was added, and the cDNA carried unique molecular identifiers. In TCRdb, the 5' RACE reads were re-called with MiXCR into one record per CDR3 protein. Among 1.5 million to 2 million distinct CDR3 sequences listed, 25% to 35% were seen once. The sample taken for sequencing was cord blood. This chain joins TRBV24-1 and TRBJ1-5; no reliable D call. This receptor was identified in a newborn girl in good health. This chain's CDR3 is CATSDLGYNQPQHF. The CDR3, as DNA: TGTGCCACCAGTGATTTGGGATACAATCAGCCCCAGCATTTT.